This record concerns one T cell receptor beta chain sequence. It lacks a known antigen. No base-level quality is on record; no much larger clone is a single base apart. TCRbeta CDR3 regions were amplified from genomic DNA by means of the immunoSEQ Assay, a bias-controlled multiplex PCR. The study's processing was this. Nucleated cell counts per sample were estimated from amplification of reference gene primers within the assay. To quantify the absolute abundance of each unique TCRbeta CDR3 rearrangement, sequence reads were collapsed and filtered. Productive Simpson clonality was computed per sample as the square root of Simpson's diversity index over productive rearrangements. The table comes from immuneACCESS by way of TCRdb, which keeps in-frame sequences with V and J called. Part of the clones is missing from these tables; in studies checked, under half for an unresolved V gene and the rest for unknown reasons. V and J calls and clone size are those listed in that table; D and trimming were worked out from the DNA. In all, the sample holds around 50,000 clones, and under 90% of those were seen once. Jointly, the top ten make up 4% to 5.5% of the sample.

Trimming costs V 5 bases and J 6 bases, and their ends lie 17 bases apart. Based on the germline V gene (reference sequence), the CDR1 and CDR2 sequences are LNHDA and SQIVND. There are 15 amino acids in the CDR3, from cysteine to phenylalanine inclusive. CDR3 DNA is the only sequence kept; it has 45 bases, read in frame from the first base. Each collaborating institution followed its own protocols to collect whole blood in K2EDTA tubes. For TCRbeta analysis, collaborators shipped samples as frozen whole blood, isolated PBMCs, or DNA extracted from either of those sample types. The sample belongs to a study of blood T cell repertoires in COVID-19 (TCRdb year 2020). At the level of the whole study: Samples from collaborators originated in the United States, Italy and Spain and spanned both the acute and convalescent phases of COVID-19. The material from the prospective study consisted of cDNA or gDNA derived from T cells, B-cell-depleted T cells, or PBMCs. Deeply sampled blood TCRbeta repertoires from subjects exposed to, actively infected with, or recovered from COVID-19 were included in the dataset. The repertoires were released in a freely available public database intended as a resource for research on the immune response to SARS-CoV-2. The samples were drawn from the first 160 participants of the ongoing ImmuneRACE study and from 1,254 subjects provided by 6 global collaborators. A de-identified subject ID, COVID-19 status, age in years and sex were almost always included in the sample metadata. HLA class I and class II types, where available, came from metadata supplied by the sample provider rather than from assay-based typing. Beyond this particular receptor, the publication reports: How much clinical and demographic metadata was included differed by source and by participant, and the metadata was provided uncurated.

The receptor was isolated from a man aged 40-50 years with active COVID-19. Recombination linked TRBV19 to TRBJ2-1; possibly the D gene is TRBD2, per 6 matching bases. Sequencing was carried out using peripheral blood. The CDR3 region has the sequence CASSVGLRVFNEQFF. In nucleotides, the sequence is TGTGCCAGTAGTGTGGGACTGCGGGTCTTCAATGAGCAGTTCTTC.